The 18 T cell receptor beta chains below were found in one sample sequenced in a study of tumor-infiltrating lymphocytes in primary liver carcinoma. TCR beta cDNA was reverse-transcribed from about 500 ng of total RNA. The reaction used a constant-region primer and ProtoScript II reverse transcriptase. ARM-PCR was slightly modified, and three nested multiplex PCR rounds with it gave rise to the TCR beta libraries. Running 10 cycles apiece, the first two PCR rounds relied on TRBV1-TRBV30 forward primers together with a C-beta reverse primer. TCRdb analysed the multiplex PCR reads with MiXCR anew, one entry per CDR3 protein. The profile shows roughly 330,000 distinct CDR3 sequences, less than 65% of them singletons. Both blood RNA, taken from unsorted whole blood, and germline DNA were extracted. Sequencing input: peripheral blood. The receptors originated from a man aged 35 to 55 with primary liver carcinoma and hepatitis B virus infection.

As for this clonotype: This sequence may be a read error, since a much larger clone differs from it by one base. The chain links TRBV6-6 to TRBJ2-4, with TRBD1 matching 7 bases. This CDR3 region has 15 residues. CDR1 is MNHNY, CDR2 SVGAGI, per germline (reference sequence). This CDR3 is CASSITGVAINIQYF. Here the CDR3 DNA reads TGTGCCAGCAGTATTACAGGGGTAGCCATAAACATTCAGTACTTC.

This clonotype has at least ten counts. The chain combines TRBV4-1 with TRBJ2-5; 8 bases agree with TRBD2. Trimming at V came to 1 base and at J to 5 bases, leaving 9 bases not matched to a gene. CDR1 and CDR2 (germline): MGHRA, YSYEKL. The CDR3 is 16 amino acids. CDR3 loop: CASSQGSSGSGETQYF. The CDR3 bases are TGCGCCAGCAGCCAAGGGTCCAGCGGGAGTGGTGAGACCCAGTACTTC.

On this clonotype: The junction does not match germline at one end; this may be a read error. The chain couples TRBV12-3 or TRBV12-4 to TRBJ1-5; 7 bases fit TRBD1. This CDR3 is built from 13 residues. The CDR3 DNA reads TGTACCAGCAAGGGACAGAGCAATCAGCCCCAGCATTTT. As protein: CTSKGQSNQPQHF.

V gene TRBV6-5 combines with J gene TRBJ1-2; the D is unclear. There are 12 residues in the CDR3. The germline gives CDR1 MNHEY, CDR2 SVGAGI. Deletions cut 4 bases from V and 2 bases from J, with 5 bases between. The chain's CDR3 is CASSCANYGYTF. As DNA, the CDR3 is TGTGCCAGCAGTTGCGCCAACTATGGCTACACCTTC.

Details on this clonotype: One base away lies a much larger clone, so this may be a sequencing read error. The V call is TRBV10-1, the J call TRBJ2-5; unclear D gene. The CDR3 sequence is 13 residues long. V shed 6 bases and J shed 5 bases, with 13 bases lying between them. Germline CDR1 reads WNHNN; CDR2 reads SYGVQD (reference sequence). The DNA of the CDR3 is TGCGCCAGCAGAGACGGCAGTGCGGAGACCCAGTACTTC. Translating gives CASRDGSAETQYF.

About this clonotype: The junction and the germline gene differ at one end; a read error may be behind it. J is TRBJ2-1 and V is TRBV11-2; D is unclear. Germline V gives CDR1 SGHAT, CDR2 FQNNGV. The CDR3 covers 16 residues. DNA of the CDR3: TGTGCCGGCAGCTTAGCCAGACGGAGCCTCCACAATGAGCAGTTCTTC. This translates into CAGSLARRSLHNEQFF.

The chain carries TRBV24-1 and TRBJ2-7; 7 bases are a match to TRBD1. The J segment lost 2 bases and the V segment lost 10 bases, leaving 7 bases of the junction unmatched. CDR1 KGHDR and CDR2 SFDVKD come from the germline V gene. The CDR3 loop spans 13 amino acids. The CDR3 sequence: CATGTALTYEQYF. DNA of the CDR3: TGTGCCACTGGGACAGCCCTTACCTACGAGCAGTACTTC.

This clonotype was found a few times. The chain uses TRBV6-5 and TRBJ1-1, with 7 bases fitting TRBD1. J lost 1 base, V lost 11 bases, and 13 bases had no gene match. This CDR3 region has 15 residues. The germline V gene has CDR1 MNHEY and CDR2 SVGAGI. CDR3 coding DNA: TGTGCCTCTATTACCACCAGGGGGGCGAACACTGAAGCTTTCTTT. It yields the protein CASITTRGANTEAFF.

The gene calls are TRBV28 and TRBJ2-3, with a possible D match to TRBD2 (6 bases). CDR3 length: 14 residues. Trimming took 5 bases from V and 3 from J, leaving 12 bases between them. Germline CDR1 and CDR2: MDHEN and SYDVKM. CDR3 coding DNA: TGTGCCAGCAGTCCGCGAGGGAGGACAGATACGCAGTATTTT. Translation gives CASSPRGRTDTQYF.

About this clonotype: Given a much more abundant clone one base away, this may be a read error. The gene calls are TRBV6-2 or TRBV6-3 and TRBJ1-1; no reliable D call. CDR3 length: 16 residues. Trimming left V 2 bases short and J 9 bases short, with 22 bases between. CDR1 is MNHEY, CDR2 SVGEGT, per germline. In DNA, the CDR3 is TGTGCCAGCAGTTACCCAACTGTACGGTGGGGAACCCAAGCTTTCTTT. This codes for CASSYPTVRWGTQAFF.

As to this clonotype: A much larger clone is a single base away; this may be a read error. CDR3 DNA sequence: TGTACTAGTAACAGGGGGCGGTCTACTTCCTACGAGCAGTACTTC. This codes for CTSNRGRSTSYEQYF. The chain links TRBV12-5 to TRBJ2-7, with 9 bases identical to TRBD1. The germline gives CDR1 LGHNT, CDR2 FRNRAP. CDR3 length: 15 amino acids.

About this clonotype itself: The CDR3 does not end in the conserved phenylalanine or tryptophan, so this is likely a read error. The limits of the CDR3 on the DNA are not certain, so only TCRdb's listed CDR3 is given. The chain links TRBV11-2 to TRBJ2-5. Germline V gene data show CDR1 as SGHAT and CDR2 as FQNNGV. With termini counted, the CDR3 has 14 amino acids. The CDR3 spells CASSPVSSLETRYL.

Comments on this clonotype: The junction differs from germline at one of its ends, possibly a read error. The chain joins TRBV11-2 to TRBJ2-3; D possibly corresponds to TRBD1 (5 bases). The germline gives CDR1 SGHAT, CDR2 FQNNGV. The CDR3 totals 13 residues. DNA for the CDR3: TGTGCCACGACGCGTATGCTGACAGATACTCAGTATTTT. Translating it yields CATTRMLTDTQYF.

This clonotype is medium-sized within its sample. This chain uses TRBV11-2 with TRBJ2-1; D is undetermined. The CDR3 totals 11 residues. Germline loops: CDR1 SGHAT, CDR2 FQNNGV. V was pared by 3 bases and J by 10 bases, with 7 bases between. As DNA, the CDR3 is TGTGCCAGCAGCTTCGACCGCGAGCAGTTCTTC. Residues: CASSFDREQFF.

Worth noting for this clonotype: One end of the junction varies from germline; a read error may be responsible. V is TRBV11-3 and J is TRBJ2-4, with 7 bases identical to TRBD1. This CDR3 comprises 16 residues. The germline CDR1 and CDR2 sequences are SGHNT and YENEEA. CDR3 sequence: CASSLALTGTKNIHYF. The CDR3 coding sequence is TGTGCCAGCAGCTTAGCCCTGACAGGGACCAAAAACATTCACTACTTC.

The V call is TRBV12-3 or TRBV12-4, the J call TRBJ2-7; D could derive from TRBD1 or TRBD2 (5 bases each). The ends were cut back, 4 bases at V and 4 bases at J, with 8 bases in the middle. The CDR3 is 12 amino acids. The CDR3 loop is CASSWGGYEQYF. In DNA form, the CDR3 reads TGTGCCAGCAGTTGGGGCGGGTACGAGCAGTACTTC.

In this sample, this clonotype turned up a few times. The rearrangement uses TRBV4-1 and TRBJ1-3; no clear D gene. V lost 5 bases and J 2 bases, leaving 10 bases between the germline ends. This CDR3 has 14 amino acids. From germline, CDR1 is MGHRA and CDR2 YSYEKL. DNA of the CDR3: TGCGCCAGCAGCTCGGCAACTGCTGGAAACACCATATATTTT. This gives the protein CASSSATAGNTIYF.

The chain's CDR3 is CASSLDSNYGYTF. The DNA of the CDR3 is TGTGCCAGCAGCCTAGACAGCAATTATGGCTACACCTTC. The chain employs TRBV7-3 and TRBJ1-2, with D perhaps matching TRBD1 (5 bases). CDR3 length: 13 amino acids. Germline assignment: CDR1 SGHTA and CDR2 FQGTGA. V gave up 5 bases and J gave up 5 bases, with 12 bases separating them.